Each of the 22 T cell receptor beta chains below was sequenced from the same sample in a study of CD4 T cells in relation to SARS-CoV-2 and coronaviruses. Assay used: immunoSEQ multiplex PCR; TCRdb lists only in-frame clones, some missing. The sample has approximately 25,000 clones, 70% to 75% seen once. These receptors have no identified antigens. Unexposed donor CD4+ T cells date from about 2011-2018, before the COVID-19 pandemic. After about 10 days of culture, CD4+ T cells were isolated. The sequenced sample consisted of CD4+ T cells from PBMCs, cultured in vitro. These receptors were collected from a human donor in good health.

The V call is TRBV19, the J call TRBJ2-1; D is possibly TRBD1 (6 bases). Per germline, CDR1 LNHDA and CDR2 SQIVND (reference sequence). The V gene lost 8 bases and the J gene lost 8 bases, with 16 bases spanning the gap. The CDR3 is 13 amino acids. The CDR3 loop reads CASGTGSGDEQFF. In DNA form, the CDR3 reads TGTGCCAGTGGCACAGGGTCGGGCGATGAGCAGTTCTTC.

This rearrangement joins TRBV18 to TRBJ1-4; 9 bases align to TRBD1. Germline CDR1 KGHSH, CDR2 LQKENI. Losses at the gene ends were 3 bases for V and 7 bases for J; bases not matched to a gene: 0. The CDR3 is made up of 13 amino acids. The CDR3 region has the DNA TGTGCCAGCTCACCGGGACAGGGTGAAAAACTGTTTTTT. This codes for CASSPGQGEKLFF.

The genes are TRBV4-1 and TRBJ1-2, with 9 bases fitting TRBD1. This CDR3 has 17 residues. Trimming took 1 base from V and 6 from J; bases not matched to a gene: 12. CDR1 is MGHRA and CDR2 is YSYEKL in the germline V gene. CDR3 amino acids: CASSQVGAKDRGNGYTF. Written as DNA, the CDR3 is TGCGCCAGCAGCCAAGTCGGGGCGAAGGACAGGGGAAATGGCTACACCTTC.

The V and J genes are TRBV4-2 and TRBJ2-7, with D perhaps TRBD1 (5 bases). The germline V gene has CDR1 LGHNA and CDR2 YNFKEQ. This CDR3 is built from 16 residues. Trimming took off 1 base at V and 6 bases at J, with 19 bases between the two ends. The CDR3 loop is CASSQVGAGPIVEQYF. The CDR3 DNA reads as TGTGCCAGCAGCCAAGTAGGGGCAGGGCCCATCGTCGAGCAGTACTTC.

CDR3 region: CASSSEGSGYTF. CDR3 DNA sequence: TGTGCCAGCAGCTCCGAGGGTAGTGGCTACACCTTC. The chain combines TRBV11-2 with TRBJ1-2; D gene ambiguous. Germline V gene lookup returns CDR1 SGHAT and CDR2 FQNNGV. Trimming stripped 4 bases from V and 7 bases from J, with 10 bases between. The CDR3 length is 12 residues.

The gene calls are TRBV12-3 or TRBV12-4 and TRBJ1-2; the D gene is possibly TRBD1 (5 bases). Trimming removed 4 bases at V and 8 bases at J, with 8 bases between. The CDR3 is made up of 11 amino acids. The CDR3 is CASSYRDGYTF. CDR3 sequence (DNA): TGTGCCAGCAGTTATCGGGACGGCTACACCTTC.

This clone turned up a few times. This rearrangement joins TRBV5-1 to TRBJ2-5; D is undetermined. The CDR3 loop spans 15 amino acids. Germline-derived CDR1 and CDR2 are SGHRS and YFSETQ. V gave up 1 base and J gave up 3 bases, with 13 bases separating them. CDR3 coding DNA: TGCGCCAGCAGCTTGCTCAGGAGACTTGAAGAGACCCAGTACTTC. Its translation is CASSLLRRLEETQYF.

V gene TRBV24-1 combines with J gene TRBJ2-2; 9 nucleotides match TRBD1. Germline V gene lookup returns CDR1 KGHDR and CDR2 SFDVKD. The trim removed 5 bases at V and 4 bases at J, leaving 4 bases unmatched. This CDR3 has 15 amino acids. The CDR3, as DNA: TGTGCCACCAGTGCCGGGACAGGGACCACCGGGGAGCTGTTTTTT. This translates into CATSAGTGTTGELFF.

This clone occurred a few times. The CDR3 sequence: CASRPDGLAGDTQYF. The CDR3 DNA reads as TGTGCCAGCAGACCAGACGGACTAGCGGGAGATACGCAGTATTTT. The V gene is TRBV6-4, the J gene TRBJ2-3; 11 bases line up with TRBD2. The V and J ends lost 6 bases and 5 bases, in that order; junction bases with no gene match: 7. CDR1 MRHNA and CDR2 SNTAGT come from the germline V gene. The CDR3 totals 15 residues.

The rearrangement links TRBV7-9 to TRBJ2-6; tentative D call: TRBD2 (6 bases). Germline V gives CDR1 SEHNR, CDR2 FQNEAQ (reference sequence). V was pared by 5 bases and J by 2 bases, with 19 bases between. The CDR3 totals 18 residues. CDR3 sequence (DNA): TGTGCCAGCAGCAGGAGGGACTCCCACCCCCCTGGGGCCAACGTCCTGACTTTC. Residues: CASSRRDSHPPGANVLTF.

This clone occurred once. CDR3 in amino acids: CASSPYYYEQYF. As DNA, the CDR3 is TGTGCCAGCAGCCCCTACTACTACGAGCAGTACTTC. The chain uses TRBV11-2 and TRBJ2-7; D is unclear. The V end lost 5 bases, the J end lost 3 bases, and 8 bases lay between the germline ends. This CDR3 has 12 amino acids. CDR1 and CDR2 from the germline V gene are SGHAT and FQNNGV.

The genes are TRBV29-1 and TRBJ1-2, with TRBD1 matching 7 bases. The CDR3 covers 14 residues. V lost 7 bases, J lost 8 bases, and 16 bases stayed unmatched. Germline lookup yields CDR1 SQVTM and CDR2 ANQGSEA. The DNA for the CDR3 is TGCAGCGGTTGGGCTTTGGCAGGGGGGAGAGGCTACACCTTC. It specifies CSGWALAGGRGYTF.

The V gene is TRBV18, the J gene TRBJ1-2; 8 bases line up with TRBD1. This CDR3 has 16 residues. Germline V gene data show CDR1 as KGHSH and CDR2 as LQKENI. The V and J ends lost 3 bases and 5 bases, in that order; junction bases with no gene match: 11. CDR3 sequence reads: CASSPSPGQGRYGYTF. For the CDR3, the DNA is TGTGCCAGCTCACCGTCCCCCGGACAGGGAAGATATGGCTACACCTTC.

The chain's CDR3 is CASSQDNAAGEGEQYF. Here the CDR3 DNA reads TGTGCCAGCAGCCAAGATAATGCAGCGGGAGAAGGCGAGCAGTACTTC. This chain joins TRBV14 and TRBJ2-7, with TRBD2 identical over 8 bases. The CDR3 is 16 residues long. From germline, CDR1 is SGHDN and CDR2 FVKESK. With 0 bases clipped from V and 6 bases from J, the junction kept 10 bases outside the gene matches.

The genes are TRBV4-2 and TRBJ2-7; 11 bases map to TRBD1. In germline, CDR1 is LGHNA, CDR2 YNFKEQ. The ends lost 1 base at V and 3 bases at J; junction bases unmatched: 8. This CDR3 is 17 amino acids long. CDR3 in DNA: TGTGCCAGCAGCCAAGGAGCAACCGGGACAGGGGGCTACGAGCAGTACTTC. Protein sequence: CASSQGATGTGGYEQYF.

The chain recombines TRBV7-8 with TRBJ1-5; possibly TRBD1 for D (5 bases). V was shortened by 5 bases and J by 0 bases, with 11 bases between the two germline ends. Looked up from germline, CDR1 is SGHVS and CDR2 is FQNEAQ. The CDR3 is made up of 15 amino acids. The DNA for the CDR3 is TGTGCCAGCAGCCGGACATTGAATAGCAATCAGCCCCAGCATTTT. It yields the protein CASSRTLNSNQPQHF. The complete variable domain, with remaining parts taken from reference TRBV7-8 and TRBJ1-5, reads GAGVSQSPRYKVAKRGQDVALRCDPISGHVSLFWYQQALGQGPEFLTYFQNEAQLDKSGLPSDRFFAERPEGSVSTLKIQRTQQEDSAVYLCASSRTLNSNQPQHFGDGTRLSIL.

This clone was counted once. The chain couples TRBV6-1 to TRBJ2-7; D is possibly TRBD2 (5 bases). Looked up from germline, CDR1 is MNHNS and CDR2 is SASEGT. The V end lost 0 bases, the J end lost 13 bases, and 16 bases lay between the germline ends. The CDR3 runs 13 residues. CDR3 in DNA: TGTGCCAGCAGTGAAGCGCAGACTACGGGGAATTACTTC. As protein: CASSEAQTTGNYF.

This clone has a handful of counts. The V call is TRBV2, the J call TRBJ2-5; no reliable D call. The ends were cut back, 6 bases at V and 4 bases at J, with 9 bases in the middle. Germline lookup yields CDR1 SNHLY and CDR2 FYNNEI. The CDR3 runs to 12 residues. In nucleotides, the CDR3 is TGTGCCAGCAGACTCTTTCGAGAGACCCAGTACTTC. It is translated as CASRLFRETQYF.

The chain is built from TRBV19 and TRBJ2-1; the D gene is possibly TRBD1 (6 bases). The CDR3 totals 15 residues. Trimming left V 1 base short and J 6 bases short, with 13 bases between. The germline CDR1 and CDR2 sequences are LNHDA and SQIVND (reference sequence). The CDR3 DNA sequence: TGTGCCAGTAGTATAGGAGGGAGAGGGGGCAATGAGCAGTTCTTC. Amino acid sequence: CASSIGGRGGNEQFF. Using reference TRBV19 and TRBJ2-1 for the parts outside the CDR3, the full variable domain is DGGITQSPKYLFRKEGQNVTLSCEQNLNHDAMYWYRQDPGQGLRLIYYSQIVNDFQKGDIAEGYSVSREKKESFPLTVTSAQKNPTAFYLCASSIGGRGGNEQFFGPGTRLTVL.

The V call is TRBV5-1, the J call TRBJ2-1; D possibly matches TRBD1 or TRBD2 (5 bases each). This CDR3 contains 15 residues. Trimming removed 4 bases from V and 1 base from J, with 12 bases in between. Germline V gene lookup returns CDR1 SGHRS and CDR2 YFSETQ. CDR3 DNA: TGCGCCAGCAGCCCCCGGGACGCATCCTACAATGAGCAGTTCTTC. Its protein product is CASSPRDASYNEQFF. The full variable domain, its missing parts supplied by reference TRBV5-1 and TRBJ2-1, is KAGVTQTPRYLIKTRGQQVTLSCSPISGHRSVSWYQQTPGQGLQFLFEYFSETQRNKGNFPGRFSGRQFSNSRSEMNVSTLELGDSALYLCASSPRDASYNEQFFGPGTRLTVL.

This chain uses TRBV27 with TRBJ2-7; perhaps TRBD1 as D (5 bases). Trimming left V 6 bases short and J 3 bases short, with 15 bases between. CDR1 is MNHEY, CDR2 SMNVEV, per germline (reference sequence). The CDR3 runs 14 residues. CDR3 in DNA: TGTGCCAGCAGCTTAAAGGGGCTGAACTACGAGCAGTACTTC. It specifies CASSLKGLNYEQYF.

The CDR3 region has the DNA TGTGCCAGCAGCCAAGGCCCCTCCCCGTACTTC. This sequence encodes CASSQGPSPYF. The chain carries TRBV3-1 (or the pseudogene TRBV3-2) and TRBJ2-5, with D unresolved. In germline, CDR1 is LGHDT, CDR2 YNNKEL (reference sequence). There are 11 residues in the CDR3. Trimming removed 1 base from V and 13 bases from J, with 10 bases in between.